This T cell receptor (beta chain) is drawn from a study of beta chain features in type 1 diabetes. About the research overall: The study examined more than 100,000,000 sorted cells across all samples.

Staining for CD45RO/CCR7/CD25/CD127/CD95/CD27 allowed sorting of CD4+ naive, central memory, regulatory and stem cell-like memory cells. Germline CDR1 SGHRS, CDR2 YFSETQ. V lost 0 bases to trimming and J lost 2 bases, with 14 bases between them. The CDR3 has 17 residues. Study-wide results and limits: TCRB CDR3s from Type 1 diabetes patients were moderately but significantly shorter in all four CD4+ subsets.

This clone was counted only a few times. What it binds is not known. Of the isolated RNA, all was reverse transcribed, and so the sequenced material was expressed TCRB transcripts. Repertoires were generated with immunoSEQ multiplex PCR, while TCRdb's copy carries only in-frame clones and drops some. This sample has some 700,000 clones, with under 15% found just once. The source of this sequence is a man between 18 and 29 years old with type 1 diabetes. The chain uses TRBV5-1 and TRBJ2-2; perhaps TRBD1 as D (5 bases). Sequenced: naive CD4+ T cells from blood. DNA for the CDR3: TGCGCCAGCAGCTTGGCTTTGGGGCGGAGAAACACCGGGGAGCTGTTTTTT. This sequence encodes CASSLALGRRNTGELFF.